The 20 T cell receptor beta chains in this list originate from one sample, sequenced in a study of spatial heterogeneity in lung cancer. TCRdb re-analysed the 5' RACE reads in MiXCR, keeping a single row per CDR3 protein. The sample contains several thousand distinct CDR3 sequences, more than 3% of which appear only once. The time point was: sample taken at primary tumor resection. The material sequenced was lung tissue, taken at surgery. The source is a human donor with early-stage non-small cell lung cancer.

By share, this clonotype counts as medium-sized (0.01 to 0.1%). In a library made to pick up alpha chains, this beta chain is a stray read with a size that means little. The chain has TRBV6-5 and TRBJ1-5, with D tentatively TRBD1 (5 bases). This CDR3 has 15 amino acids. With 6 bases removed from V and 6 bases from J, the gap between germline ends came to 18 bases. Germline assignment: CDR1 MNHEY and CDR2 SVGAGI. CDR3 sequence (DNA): TGTGCCAGCAGCCCGGGACCCAGGCGTGGTCAGCCCCAGCATTTT. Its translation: CASSPGPRRGQPQHF.

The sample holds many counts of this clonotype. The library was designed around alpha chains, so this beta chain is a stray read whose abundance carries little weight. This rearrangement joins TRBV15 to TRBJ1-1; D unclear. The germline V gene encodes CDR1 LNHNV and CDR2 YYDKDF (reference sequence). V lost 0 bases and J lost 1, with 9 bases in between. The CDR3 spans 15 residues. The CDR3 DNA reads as TGTGCCACCAGCAGAGATCGGGTACAGAACACTGAAGCTTTCTTT. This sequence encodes CATSRDRVQNTEAFF. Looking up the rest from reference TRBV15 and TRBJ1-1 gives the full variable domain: DAMVIQNPRYQVTQFGKPVTLSCSQTLNHNVMYWYQQKSSQAPKLLFHYYDKDFNNEADTPDNFQSRRPNTSFCFLDIRSPGLGDTAMYLCATSRDRVQNTEAFFGQGTRLTVV.

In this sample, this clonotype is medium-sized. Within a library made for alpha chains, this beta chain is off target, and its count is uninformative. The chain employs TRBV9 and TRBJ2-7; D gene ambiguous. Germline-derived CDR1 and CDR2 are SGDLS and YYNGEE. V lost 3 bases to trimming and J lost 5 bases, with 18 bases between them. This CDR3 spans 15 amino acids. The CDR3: CASSARIGGWDEQYF. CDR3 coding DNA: TGTGCCAGCAGCGCTCGAATTGGTGGGTGGGACGAGCAGTACTTC.

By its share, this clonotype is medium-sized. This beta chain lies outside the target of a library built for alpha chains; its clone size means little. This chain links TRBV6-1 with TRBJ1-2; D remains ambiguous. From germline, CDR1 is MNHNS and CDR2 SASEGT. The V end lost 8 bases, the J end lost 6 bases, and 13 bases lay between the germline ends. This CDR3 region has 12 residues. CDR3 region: CASRMRRDGYTF. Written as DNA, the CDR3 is TGTGCCAGCCGAATGAGGAGGGATGGCTACACCTTC.

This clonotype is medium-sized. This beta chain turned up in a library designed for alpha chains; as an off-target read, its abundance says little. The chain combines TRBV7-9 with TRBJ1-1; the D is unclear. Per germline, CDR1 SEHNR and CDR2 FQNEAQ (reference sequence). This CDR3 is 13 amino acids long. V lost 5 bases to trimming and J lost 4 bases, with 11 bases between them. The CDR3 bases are TGTGCCAGCAGCCTCTTGGGGATCACTGAAGCTTTCTTT. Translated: CASSLLGITEAFF. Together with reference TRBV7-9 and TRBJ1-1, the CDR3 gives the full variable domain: DTGVSQNPRHKITKRGQNVTFRCDPISEHNRLYWYRQTLGQGPEFLTYFQNEAQLEKSRLLSDRFSAERPKGSFSTLEIQRTEQGDSAMYLCASSLLGITEAFFGQGTRLTVV.

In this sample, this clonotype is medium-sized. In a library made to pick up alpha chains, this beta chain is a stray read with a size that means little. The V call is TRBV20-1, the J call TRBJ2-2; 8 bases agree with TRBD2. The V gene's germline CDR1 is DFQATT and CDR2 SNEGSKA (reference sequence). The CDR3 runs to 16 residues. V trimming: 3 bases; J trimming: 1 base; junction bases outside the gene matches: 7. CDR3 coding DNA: TGCAGTGCTAGGGACCTCCTAGCGGGGAACACCGGGGAGCTGTTTTTT. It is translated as CSARDLLAGNTGELFF.

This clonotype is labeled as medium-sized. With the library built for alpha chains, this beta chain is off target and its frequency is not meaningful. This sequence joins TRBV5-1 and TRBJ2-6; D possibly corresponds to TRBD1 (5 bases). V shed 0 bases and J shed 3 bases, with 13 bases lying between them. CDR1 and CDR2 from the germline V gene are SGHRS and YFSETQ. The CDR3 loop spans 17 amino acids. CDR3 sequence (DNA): TGCGCCAGCAGCTTGGACGGCAGGGCAGGTGGGGCCAACGTCCTGACTTTC. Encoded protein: CASSLDGRAGGANVLTF.

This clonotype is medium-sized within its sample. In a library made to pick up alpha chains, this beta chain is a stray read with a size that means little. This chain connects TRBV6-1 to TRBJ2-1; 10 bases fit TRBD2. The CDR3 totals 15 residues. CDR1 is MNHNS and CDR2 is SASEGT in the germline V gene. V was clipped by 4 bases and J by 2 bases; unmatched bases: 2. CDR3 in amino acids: CASSVLAGAYNEQFF. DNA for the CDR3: TGTGCCAGCAGTGTCCTAGCGGGGGCCTACAATGAGCAGTTCTTC.

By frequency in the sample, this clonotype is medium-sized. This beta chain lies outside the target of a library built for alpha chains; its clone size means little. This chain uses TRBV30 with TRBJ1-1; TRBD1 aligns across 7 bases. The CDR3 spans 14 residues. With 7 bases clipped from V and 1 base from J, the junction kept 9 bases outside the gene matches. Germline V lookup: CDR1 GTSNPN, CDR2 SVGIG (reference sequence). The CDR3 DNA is TGTGCCTATAACAGGGGTCTAGGGAACACTGAAGCTTTCTTT. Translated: CAYNRGLGNTEAFF.

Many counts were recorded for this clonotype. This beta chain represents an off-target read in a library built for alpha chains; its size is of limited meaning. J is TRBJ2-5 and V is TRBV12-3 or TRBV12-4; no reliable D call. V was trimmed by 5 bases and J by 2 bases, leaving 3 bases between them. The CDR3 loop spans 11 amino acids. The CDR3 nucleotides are TGTGCCAGCAGTCTTCAAGAGACCCAGTACTTC. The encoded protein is CASSLQETQYF.

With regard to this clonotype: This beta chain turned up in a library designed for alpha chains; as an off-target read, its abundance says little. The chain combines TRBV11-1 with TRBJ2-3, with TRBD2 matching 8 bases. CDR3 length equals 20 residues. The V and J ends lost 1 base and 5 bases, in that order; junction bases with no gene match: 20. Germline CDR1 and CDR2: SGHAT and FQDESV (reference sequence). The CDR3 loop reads CASSLEVDWRSGGVGDTQYF. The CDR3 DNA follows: TGTGCCAGCAGCTTAGAGGTGGACTGGCGGAGCGGGGGTGTGGGAGATACGCAGTATTTT.

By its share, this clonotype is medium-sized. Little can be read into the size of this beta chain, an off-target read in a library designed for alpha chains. CDR3 sequence: CASSLATEQETQYF. In nucleotides, the CDR3 is TGTGCCAGCAGCTTAGCGACGGAACAAGAGACCCAGTACTTC. V usage is TRBV7-9 and J usage is TRBJ2-5; D is ambiguous. This CDR3 is 14 amino acids long. V dropped 0 bases and J dropped 2 bases, with 7 bases sitting between them. Looked up from germline, CDR1 is SEHNR and CDR2 is FQNEAQ (reference sequence).

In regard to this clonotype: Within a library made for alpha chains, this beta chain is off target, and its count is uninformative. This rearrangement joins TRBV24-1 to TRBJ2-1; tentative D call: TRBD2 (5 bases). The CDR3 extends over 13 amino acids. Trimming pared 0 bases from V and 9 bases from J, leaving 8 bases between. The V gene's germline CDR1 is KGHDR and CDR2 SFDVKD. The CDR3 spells CATSDLPGSEQFF. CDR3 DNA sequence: TGTGCCACCAGTGATTTGCCGGGGAGTGAGCAGTTCTTC.

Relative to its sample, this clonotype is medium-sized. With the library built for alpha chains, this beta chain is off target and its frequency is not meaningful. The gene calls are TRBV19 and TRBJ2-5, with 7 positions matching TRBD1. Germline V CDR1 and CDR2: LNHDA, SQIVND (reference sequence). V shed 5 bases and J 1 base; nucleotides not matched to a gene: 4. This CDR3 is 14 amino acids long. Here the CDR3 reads CASSGTAAQETQYF. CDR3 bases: TGTGCCAGTAGTGGGACAGCAGCCCAAGAGACCCAGTACTTC.

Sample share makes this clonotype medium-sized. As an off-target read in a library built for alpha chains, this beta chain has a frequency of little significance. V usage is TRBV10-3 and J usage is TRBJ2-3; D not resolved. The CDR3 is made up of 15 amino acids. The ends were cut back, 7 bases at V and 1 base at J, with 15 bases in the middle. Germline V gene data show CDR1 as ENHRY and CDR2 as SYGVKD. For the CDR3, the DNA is TGTGCCATCACCTCTTCCGATCGAGGCACAGATACGCAGTATTTT. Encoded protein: CAITSSDRGTDTQYF.

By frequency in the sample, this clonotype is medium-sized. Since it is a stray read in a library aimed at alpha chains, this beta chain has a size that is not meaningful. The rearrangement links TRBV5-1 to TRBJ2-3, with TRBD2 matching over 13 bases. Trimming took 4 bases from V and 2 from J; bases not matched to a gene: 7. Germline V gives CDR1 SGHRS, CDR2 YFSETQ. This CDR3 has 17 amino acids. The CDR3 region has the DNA TGCGCCAGCAGCGGCGGGACTAGCGGGGTTATCACAGATACGCAGTATTTT. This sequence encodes CASSGGTSGVITDTQYF.

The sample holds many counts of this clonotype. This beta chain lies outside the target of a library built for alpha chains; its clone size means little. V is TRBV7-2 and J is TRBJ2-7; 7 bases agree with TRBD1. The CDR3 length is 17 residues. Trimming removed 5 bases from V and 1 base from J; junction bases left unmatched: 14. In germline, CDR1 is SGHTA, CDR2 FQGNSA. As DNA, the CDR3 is TGTGCCAGCAGCCCAGGGCTTAGGGGGCACAGGTCCTACGAGCAGTACTTC. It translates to CASSPGLRGHRSYEQYF. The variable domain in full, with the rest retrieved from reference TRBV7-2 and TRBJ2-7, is GAGVSQSPSNKVTEKGKDVELRCDPISGHTALYWYRQSLGQGLEFLIYFQGNSAPDKSGLPSDRFSAERTGGSVSTLTIQRTQQEDSAVYLCASSPGLRGHRSYEQYFGPGTRLTVT.

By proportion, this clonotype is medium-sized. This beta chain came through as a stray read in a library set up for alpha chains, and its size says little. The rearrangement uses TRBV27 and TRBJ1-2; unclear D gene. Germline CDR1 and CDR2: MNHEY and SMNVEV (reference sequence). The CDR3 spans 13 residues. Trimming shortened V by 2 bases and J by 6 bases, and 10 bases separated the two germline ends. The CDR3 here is CASSLRRENGYTF. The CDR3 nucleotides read TGTGCCAGCAGTTTAAGGAGGGAAAATGGCTACACCTTC.

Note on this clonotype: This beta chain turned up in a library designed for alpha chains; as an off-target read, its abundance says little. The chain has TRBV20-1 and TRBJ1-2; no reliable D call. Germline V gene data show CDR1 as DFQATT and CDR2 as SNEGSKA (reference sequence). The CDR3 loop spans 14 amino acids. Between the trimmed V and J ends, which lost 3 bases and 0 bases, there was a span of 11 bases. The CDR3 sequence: CSAREGSTNYGYTF. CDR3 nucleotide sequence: TGCAGTGCTAGGGAGGGCAGCACTAACTATGGCTACACCTTC.

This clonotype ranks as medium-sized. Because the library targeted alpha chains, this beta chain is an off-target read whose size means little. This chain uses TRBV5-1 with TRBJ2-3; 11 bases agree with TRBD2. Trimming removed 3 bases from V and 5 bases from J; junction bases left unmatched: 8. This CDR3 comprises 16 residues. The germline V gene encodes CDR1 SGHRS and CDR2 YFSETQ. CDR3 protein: CASSSIAGGQKDTQYF. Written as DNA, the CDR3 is TGCGCCAGCAGCTCGATAGCGGGGGGGCAGAAAGATACGCAGTATTTT.